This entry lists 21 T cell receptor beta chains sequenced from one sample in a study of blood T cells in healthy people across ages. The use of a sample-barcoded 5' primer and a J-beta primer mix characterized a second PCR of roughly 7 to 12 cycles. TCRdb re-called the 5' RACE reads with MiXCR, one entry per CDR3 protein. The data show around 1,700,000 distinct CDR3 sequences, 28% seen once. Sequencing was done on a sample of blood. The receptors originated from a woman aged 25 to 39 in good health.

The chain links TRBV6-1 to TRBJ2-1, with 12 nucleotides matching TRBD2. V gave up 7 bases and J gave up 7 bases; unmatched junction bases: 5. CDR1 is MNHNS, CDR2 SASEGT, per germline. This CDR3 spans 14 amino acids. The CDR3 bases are TGTGCCAGCATCCTAGCGGGGGGGATAAATGAGCAGTTCTTC. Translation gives CASILAGGINEQFF.

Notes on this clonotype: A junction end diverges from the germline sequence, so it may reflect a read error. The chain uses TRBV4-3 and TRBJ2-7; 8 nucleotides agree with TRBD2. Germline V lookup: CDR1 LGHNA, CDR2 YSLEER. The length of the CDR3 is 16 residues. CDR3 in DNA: TGCGCCAGTAGCCAAGATCTACTAGCGGCTCCCTACGAGCAGTACTTC. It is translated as CASSQDLLAAPYEQYF.

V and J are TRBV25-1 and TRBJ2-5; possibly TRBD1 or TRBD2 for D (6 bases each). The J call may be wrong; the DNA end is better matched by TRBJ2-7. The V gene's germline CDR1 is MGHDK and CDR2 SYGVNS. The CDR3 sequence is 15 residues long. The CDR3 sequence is CASTGGHGTPYEQYF. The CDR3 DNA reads TGTGCCAGCACCGGGGGACACGGGACCCCCTACGAGCAGTACTTC.

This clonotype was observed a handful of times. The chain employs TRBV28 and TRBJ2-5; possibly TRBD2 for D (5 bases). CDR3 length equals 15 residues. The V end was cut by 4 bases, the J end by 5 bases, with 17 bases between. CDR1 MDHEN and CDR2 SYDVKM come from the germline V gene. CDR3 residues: CASSSSTGLGETQYF. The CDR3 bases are TGTGCCAGCAGTTCCTCGACGGGGTTGGGGGAGACCCAGTACTTC.

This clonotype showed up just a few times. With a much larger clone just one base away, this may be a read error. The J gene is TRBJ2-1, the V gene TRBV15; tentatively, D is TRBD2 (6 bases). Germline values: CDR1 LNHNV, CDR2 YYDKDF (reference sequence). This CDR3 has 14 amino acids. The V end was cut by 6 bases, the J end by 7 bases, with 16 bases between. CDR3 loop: CATRGPGEWNEQFF. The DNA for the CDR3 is TGTGCCACCAGGGGACCGGGAGAGTGGAATGAGCAGTTCTTC.

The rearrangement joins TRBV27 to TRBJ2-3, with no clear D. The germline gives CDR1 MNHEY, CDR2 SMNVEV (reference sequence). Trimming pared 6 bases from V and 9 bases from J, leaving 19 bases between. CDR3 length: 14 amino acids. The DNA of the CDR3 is TGTGCCAGCAGGTCCCTGGCGAGCAAAACCACGCAGTATTTT. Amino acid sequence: CASRSLASKTTQYF.

CDR3 coding DNA: TGCGCCAGCAGCCCCCCTGGCGGGTCAGCTGGAAACACCATATATTTT. Protein product: CASSPPGGSAGNTIYF. The chain carries TRBV5-1 and TRBJ1-3; D unclear. Trimming removed 4 bases from V and 2 bases from J, with 16 bases in between. CDR3 size: 16 residues. Germline CDR1 and CDR2: SGHRS and YFSETQ.

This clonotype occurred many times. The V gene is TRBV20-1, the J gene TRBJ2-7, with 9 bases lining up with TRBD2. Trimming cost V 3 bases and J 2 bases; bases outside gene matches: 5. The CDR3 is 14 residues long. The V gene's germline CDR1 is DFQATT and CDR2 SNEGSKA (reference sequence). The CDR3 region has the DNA TGCAGTGCTAGTCCGAGCGGGAGGACCTACGAGCAGTACTTC. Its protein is CSASPSGRTYEQYF.

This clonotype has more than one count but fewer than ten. CDR3 in DNA: TGTGCCAGTAGTCAAACCCGGGACAGGGGATATGAGCAGTTCTTC. It translates to CASSQTRDRGYEQFF. The chain has TRBV19 and TRBJ2-1, with TRBD1 identical over 10 bases. This CDR3 has 15 residues. Losses at the gene ends were 5 bases for V and 8 bases for J; bases not matched to a gene: 9. Germline V lookup: CDR1 LNHDA, CDR2 SQIVND (reference sequence).

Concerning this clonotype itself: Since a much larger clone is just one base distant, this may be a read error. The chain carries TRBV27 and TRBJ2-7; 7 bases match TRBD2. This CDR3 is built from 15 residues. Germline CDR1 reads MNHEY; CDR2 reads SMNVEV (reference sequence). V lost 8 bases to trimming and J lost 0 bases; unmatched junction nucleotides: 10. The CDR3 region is CASCRRGVSSYEQYF. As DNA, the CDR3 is TGTGCCAGCTGCCGACGGGGGGTGAGCTCCTACGAGCAGTACTTC.

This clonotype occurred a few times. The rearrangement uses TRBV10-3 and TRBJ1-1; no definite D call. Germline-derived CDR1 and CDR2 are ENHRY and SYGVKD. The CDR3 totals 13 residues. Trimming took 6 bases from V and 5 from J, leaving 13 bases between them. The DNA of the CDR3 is TGTGCCATCAGGAGGGATCCCGAGACTGAAGCTTTCTTT. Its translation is CAIRRDPETEAFF.

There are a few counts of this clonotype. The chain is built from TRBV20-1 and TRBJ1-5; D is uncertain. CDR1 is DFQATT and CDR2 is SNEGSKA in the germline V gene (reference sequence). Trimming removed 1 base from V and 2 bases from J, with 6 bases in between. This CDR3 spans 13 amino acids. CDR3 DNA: TGCAGTGCTAGAGGTGAGGGCAATCAGCCCCAGCATTTT. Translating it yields CSARGEGNQPQHF.

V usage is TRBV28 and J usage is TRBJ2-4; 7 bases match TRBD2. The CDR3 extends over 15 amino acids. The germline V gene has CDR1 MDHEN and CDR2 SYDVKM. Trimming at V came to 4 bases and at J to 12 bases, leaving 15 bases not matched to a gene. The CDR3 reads CASSSSISSGANQYF. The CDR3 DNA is TGTGCCAGCAGTTCTTCAATCTCAAGCGGGGCCAATCAGTACTTC.

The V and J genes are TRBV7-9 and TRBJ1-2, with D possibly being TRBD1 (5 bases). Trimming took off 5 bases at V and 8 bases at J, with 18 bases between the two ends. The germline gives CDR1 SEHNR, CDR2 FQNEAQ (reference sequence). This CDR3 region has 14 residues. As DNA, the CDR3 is TGTGCCAGCAGCCTACTTGGCAGGGTGAGCGGCTACACCTTC. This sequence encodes CASSLLGRVSGYTF. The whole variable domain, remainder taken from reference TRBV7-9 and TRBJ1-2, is DTGVSQNPRHKITKRGQNVTFRCDPISEHNRLYWYRQTLGQGPEFLTYFQNEAQLEKSRLLSDRFSAERPKGSFSTLEIQRTEQGDSAMYLCASSLLGRVSGYTFGSGTRLTVV.

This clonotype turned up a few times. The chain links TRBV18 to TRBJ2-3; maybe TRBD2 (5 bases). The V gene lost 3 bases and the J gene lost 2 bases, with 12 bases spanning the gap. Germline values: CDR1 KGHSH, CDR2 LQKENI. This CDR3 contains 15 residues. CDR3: CASSPERPSTDTQYF. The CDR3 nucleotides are TGTGCCAGCTCACCGGAGCGGCCATCCACAGATACGCAGTATTTT.

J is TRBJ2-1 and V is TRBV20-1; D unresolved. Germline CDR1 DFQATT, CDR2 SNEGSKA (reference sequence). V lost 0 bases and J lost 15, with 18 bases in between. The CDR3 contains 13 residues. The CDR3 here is CSARDLIFLVWFF. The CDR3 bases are TGCAGTGCTAGAGATCTAATTTTCCTAGTATGGTTCTTC.

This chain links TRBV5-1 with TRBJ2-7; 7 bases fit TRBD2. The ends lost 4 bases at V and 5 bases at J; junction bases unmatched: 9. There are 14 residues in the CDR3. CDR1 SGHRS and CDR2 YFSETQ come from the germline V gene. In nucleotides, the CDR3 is TGCGCCAGCAGCCGGGGGGAGGGAGATGACGAGCAGTACTTC. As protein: CASSRGEGDDEQYF.

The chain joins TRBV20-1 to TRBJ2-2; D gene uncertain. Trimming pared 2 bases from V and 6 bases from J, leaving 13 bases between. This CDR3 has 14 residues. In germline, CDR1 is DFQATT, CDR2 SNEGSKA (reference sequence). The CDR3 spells CSARRLSNAGELFF. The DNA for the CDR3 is TGCAGTGCTAGACGGTTATCTAATGCCGGGGAGCTGTTTTTT.

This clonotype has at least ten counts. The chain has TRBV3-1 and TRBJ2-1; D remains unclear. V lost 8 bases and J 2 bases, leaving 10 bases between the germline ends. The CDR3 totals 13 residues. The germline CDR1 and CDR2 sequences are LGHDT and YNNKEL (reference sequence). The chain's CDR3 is CASSQAAYNEQFF. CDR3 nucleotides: TGTGCCAGCTCTCAGGCGGCCTACAATGAGCAGTTCTTC.

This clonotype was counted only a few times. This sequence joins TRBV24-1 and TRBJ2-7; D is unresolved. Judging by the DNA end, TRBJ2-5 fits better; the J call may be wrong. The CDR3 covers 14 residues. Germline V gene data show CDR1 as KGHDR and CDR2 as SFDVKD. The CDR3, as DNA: TGTGCCACCAGTGATCCGGACGGACCAGAGACCCAGTACTTC. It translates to CATSDPDGPETQYF.

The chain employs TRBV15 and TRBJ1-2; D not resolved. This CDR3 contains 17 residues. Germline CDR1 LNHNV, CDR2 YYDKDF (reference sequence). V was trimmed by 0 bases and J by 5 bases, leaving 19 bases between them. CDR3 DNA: TGTGCCACCAGCAGAGAGAGGTGGGAGGGATCGAAGTATGGCTACACCTTC. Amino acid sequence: CATSRERWEGSKYGYTF.